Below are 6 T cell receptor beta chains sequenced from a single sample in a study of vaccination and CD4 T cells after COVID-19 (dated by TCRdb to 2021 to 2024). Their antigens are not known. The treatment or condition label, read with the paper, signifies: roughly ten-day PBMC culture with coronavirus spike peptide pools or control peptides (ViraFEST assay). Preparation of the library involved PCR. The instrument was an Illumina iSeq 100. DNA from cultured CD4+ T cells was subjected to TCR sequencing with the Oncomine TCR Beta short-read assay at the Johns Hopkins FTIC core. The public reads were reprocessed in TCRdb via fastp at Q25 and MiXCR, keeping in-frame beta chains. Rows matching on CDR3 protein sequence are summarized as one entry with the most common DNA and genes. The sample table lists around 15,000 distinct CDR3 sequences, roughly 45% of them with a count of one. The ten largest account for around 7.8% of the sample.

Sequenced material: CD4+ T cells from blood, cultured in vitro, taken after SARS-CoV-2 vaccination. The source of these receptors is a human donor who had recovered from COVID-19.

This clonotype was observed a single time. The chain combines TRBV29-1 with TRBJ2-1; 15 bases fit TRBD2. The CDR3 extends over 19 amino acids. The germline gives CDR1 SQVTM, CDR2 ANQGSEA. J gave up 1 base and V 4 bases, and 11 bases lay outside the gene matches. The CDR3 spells CSVGPGLAGGPISYNEQFF. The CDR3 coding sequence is TGCAGCGTTGGACCAGGACTAGCGGGAGGGCCTATTTCCTACAATGAGCAGTTCTTC.

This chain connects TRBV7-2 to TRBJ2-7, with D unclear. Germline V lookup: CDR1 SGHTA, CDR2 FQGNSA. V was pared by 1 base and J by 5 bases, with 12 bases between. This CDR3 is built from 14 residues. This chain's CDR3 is CASSLGPYTNEQYF. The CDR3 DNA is TGTGCCAGCAGCTTAGGCCCGTATACAAACGAGCAGTACTTC.

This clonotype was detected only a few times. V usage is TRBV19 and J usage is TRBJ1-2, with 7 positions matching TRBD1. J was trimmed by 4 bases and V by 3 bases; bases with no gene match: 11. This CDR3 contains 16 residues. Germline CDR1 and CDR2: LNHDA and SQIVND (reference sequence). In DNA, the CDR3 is TGTGCCAGTAGTATCGGCAGGGGGAGGTCTAGCTATGGCTACACCTTC. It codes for CASSIGRGRSSYGYTF.

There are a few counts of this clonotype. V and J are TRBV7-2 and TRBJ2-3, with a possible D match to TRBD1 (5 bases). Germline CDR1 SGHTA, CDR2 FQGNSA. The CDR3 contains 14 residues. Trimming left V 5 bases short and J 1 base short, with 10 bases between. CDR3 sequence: CASSRMTGTDTQYF. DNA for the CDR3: TGTGCCAGCAGCCGTATGACAGGCACAGATACGCAGTATTTT.

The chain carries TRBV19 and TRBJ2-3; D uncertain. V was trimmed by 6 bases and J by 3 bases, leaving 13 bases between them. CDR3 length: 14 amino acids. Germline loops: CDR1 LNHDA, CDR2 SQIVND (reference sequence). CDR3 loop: CASRELTGTDTQYF. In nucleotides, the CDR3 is TGTGCCAGTAGAGAACTCACGGGTACAGATACGCAGTATTTT.

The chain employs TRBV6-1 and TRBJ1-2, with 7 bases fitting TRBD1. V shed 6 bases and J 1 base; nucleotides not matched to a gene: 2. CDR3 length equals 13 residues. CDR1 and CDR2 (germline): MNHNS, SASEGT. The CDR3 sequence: CASSRDSNYGYTF. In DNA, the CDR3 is TGTGCCAGCAGCAGGGACAGTAACTATGGCTACACCTTC.